This T cell receptor beta chain was recovered during a study of T cells in Graves' hyperthyroidism and ophthalmopathy. The investigators amplified TCR beta CDR3 regions from RNA transcripts. The HTBI set primed first-round TCR CDR3 RT-PCR. TCRdb processed the multiplex PCR reads anew with MiXCR; each CDR3 protein has one entry. The sample shows more than 500,000 distinct CDR3 sequences, roughly 50% of them seen only once. The CDR3 contains 9 residues. Germline V CDR1 and CDR2: SEHNR, FQNEAQ (reference sequence). About this clonotype itself: At one end, the junction sequence differs from germline, possibly due to a read error.

Patients with uncontrolled infections, other autoimmune diseases, pregnancy or lactation were excluded. V and J are TRBV7-9 and TRBJ1-1, with D uncertain. Material: peripheral blood or thyroid tissue (not recorded which). This TCR came from an adult woman with Graves' disease, either hyperthyroidism or ophthalmopathy (not recorded which). The CDR3 reads CASNAEAFF. CDR3 nucleotides: TGCGCCAGCAACGCTGAAGCTTTCTTT. Using reference TRBV7-9 and TRBJ1-1 for the parts outside the CDR3, the full variable domain is DTGVSQNPRHKITKRGQNVTFRCDPISEHNRLYWYRQTLGQGPEFLTYFQNEAQLEKSRLLSDRFSAERPKGSFSTLEIQRTEQGDSAMYLCASNAEAFFGQGTRLTVV.